Listed below are T cell receptor beta chains from one sample, sequenced in a study of cytomegalovirus exposure and HLA in healthy donors. Measured with immunoSEQ multiplex PCR; TCRdb has only the in-frame clones, and not every one. The repertoire holds 97,000 or so clones, with around four fifths as singletons. The sample comprised PBMCs. The receptors here all came from a man in his forties or fifties in good health and CMV-seronegative. Each CDR3 is given with its conserved first and last residue. D genes are given only for firm matches. The size of a clone is reported for some rows only, either as once, few or many, or as a class for expanded clones.

j_gene,len,abundance,d_gene,v_gene,CDR3aa,CDR3nt
TRBJ2-5,14,NA,TRBD1,TRBV7-3,CASSWDRDQETQYF,TGTGCCAGCAGCTGGGACAGGGACCAAGAGACCCAGTACTTC
TRBJ2-4,14,NA,TRBD1,TRBV11-1,CASSSRDRKNIQYF,TGTGCCAGCAGCTCCCGGGACAGGAAAAACATTCAGTACTTC
TRBJ2-7,15,NA,TRBD1,TRBV11-3,CASSLGDRGSDEQYF,TGTGCCAGCAGCTTAGGCGACAGGGGGTCGGACGAGCAGTACTTC
TRBJ1-5,14,NA,NA,TRBV9,CANSAGASNQPQHF,TGTGCCAACAGCGCAGGGGCTAGCAATCAGCCCCAGCATTTT
TRBJ2-2,14,NA,NA,TRBV7-2,CASSPDLGAGELFF,TGTGCCAGCAGCCCCGACCTAGGAGCCGGGGAGCTGTTTTTT
TRBJ2-3,18,NA,TRBD1,TRBV7-6,CASSLPPLGTGAADTQYF,TGTGCCAGCAGCTTACCGCCTCTGGGGACAGGGGCGGCAGATACGCAGTATTTT
TRBJ1-1,15,NA,NA,TRBV18,CASSPPIVMNTEAFF,TGTGCCAGCTCACCACCGATAGTCATGAACACTGAAGCTTTCTTT
TRBJ2-7,15,once,NA,TRBV4-3,CASSQLTGGSYGQYF,TGCGCCAGCAGCCAATTAACAGGCGGCTCCTACGGGCAGTACTTC
TRBJ1-2,14,NA,TRBD1,TRBV6-5,CASSSDRGLDGYTF,TGTGCCAGCAGCTCGGACAGGGGTTTGGATGGCTACACCTTC
TRBJ2-1,16,NA,NA,TRBV11-2,CASSLGAGSSYNEQFF,TGTGCCAGCAGCTTAGGGGCGGGGAGCTCCTACAATGAGCAGTTCTTC
TRBJ2-5,12,once,NA,TRBV5-1,CASSLVRETQYF,TGCGCCAGCAGCTTGGTCCGGGAGACCCAGTACTTC
TRBJ1-5,12,NA,NA,TRBV25-1,CASSEIGRPQHF,TGTGCCAGCAGTGAAATAGGGAGGCCCCAGCATTTT
TRBJ1-3,15,NA,TRBD1,TRBV11-3,CASSFGTGTGNTIYF,TGTGCCAGCAGCTTTGGGACAGGGACTGGAAACACCATATATTTT
TRBJ2-7,16,once,TRBD1,TRBV9,CASSVAGGTGVAEQYF,TGTGCCAGCAGCGTAGCTGGGGGGACAGGGGTTGCCGAGCAGTACTTC
TRBJ1-2,15,few,TRBD1,TRBV11-3,CASSVGGKARYGYTF,TGTGCCAGCAGCGTAGGGGGCAAGGCGAGGTATGGCTACACCTTC
TRBJ1-2,13,NA,NA,TRBV6-1,CASSEGQGSGYTF,TGTGCCAGCAGTGAAGGTCAGGGCAGTGGCTACACCTTC
TRBJ1-2,13,NA,NA,TRBV18,CASSPQGANGYTF,TGTGCCAGCTCACCACAAGGGGCGAATGGCTACACCTTC
TRBJ2-3,16,NA,TRBD2,TRBV6-1,CASRDPRGDTDGTQYF,TGTGCCAGCCGTGACCCACGGGGGGATACAGACGGTACGCAGTATTTT
TRBJ2-3,16,NA,NA,TRBV5-1,CASSLWSAGVSDTQYF,TGCGCCAGCAGCTTGTGGAGTGCAGGGGTGTCAGATACGCAGTATTTT
TRBJ1-1,17,NA,NA,TRBV9,CASSTPERGPMNTEAFF,TGTGCCAGCAGCACTCCCGAGCGGGGCCCCATGAACACTGAAGCTTTCTTT
TRBJ1-4,19,few,TRBD1,TRBV18,CASSPTEWTGVGTNEKLFF,TGTGCCAGCTCCCCAACAGAATGGACAGGGGTGGGCACTAATGAAAAACTGTTTTTT
TRBJ1-1,16,NA,NA,TRBV11-3,CASSPPFSSADTEAFF,TGTGCCAGCAGCCCCCCGTTTAGTTCAGCGGACACTGAAGCTTTCTTT
TRBJ2-7,14,few,TRBD2,TRBV10-2,CASRSGGDLYEQYF,TGCGCCAGCCGTAGCGGGGGCGACCTCTACGAGCAGTACTTC
TRBJ1-1,15,once,NA,TRBV6-4,CASRMSSTMNTEAFF,TGTGCCAGCAGAATGAGTAGTACCATGAACACTGAAGCTTTCTTT
TRBJ2-7,14,NA,TRBD1,TRBV5-6,CASSFGTGYHEQYF,TGTGCCAGCAGCTTCGGGACAGGGTACCACGAGCAGTACTTC